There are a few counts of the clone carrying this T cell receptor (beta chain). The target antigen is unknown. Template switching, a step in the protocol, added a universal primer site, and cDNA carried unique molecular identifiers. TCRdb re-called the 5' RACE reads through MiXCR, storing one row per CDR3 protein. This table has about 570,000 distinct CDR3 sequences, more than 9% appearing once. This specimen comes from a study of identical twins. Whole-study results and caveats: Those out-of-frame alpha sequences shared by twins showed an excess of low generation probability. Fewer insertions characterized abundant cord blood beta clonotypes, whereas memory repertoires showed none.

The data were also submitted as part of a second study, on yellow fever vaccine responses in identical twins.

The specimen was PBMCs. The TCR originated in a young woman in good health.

The chain's CDR3 is CSARDHRGLDSPLHF. The CDR3 DNA reads as TGCAGTGCTAGAGATCACAGGGGGCTTGATTCACCCCTCCACTTT. The rearrangement joins TRBV20-1 to TRBJ1-6, with 9 bases matching TRBD1. Germline values: CDR1 DFQATT, CDR2 SNEGSKA (reference sequence). Trimming at V came to 0 bases and at J to 8 bases, leaving 5 bases not matched to a gene. This CDR3 has 15 residues.